This TCR beta chain was retrieved from a study of blood T cell repertoires in COVID-19. Study in general: COVID-19 samples, acute and convalescent, were from the United States, Italy and Spain.

V was clipped by 1 base and J by 2 bases; unmatched bases: 14. The germline gives CDR1 SGHRS, CDR2 YFSETQ. This CDR3 comprises 20 residues. In the authors' methods: It was from reference gene primer amplification that nucleated cell counts were estimated. Here immunoSEQ multiplex PCR was the method, and the copy in TCRdb shows in-frame clones only, minus some. That table gives V, J and clone size, and the DNA gave D and trimming. This table holds about 160,000 clones, less than 90% found once. Sample: peripheral blood. This TCR derives from a woman aged 70 to 79 with acute or convalescent COVID-19. The chain employs TRBV5-1 and TRBJ2-6; 8 bases align to TRBD1. CDR3 coding DNA: TGCGCCAGCAGCTTGTCGACTGTAGACAGGGGAGGTACTGGGGCCAACGTCCTGACTTTC. Amino acid sequence: CASSLSTVDRGGTGANVLTF.